Listed below are T cell receptor beta chains from one sample, sequenced in a study of blood T cell repertoires in COVID-19. The protocol was immunoSEQ multiplex PCR, while the TCRdb copy is restricted to in-frame clones and leaves out a portion. Counted here are 65,000 to 70,000 clones, 82% occurring once; the ten biggest clones make up around 15%. Material: peripheral blood. Receptor source: a man older than 75 with active COVID-19. The CDR3 runs from the conserved cysteine through the conserved F or W. Fields, in order: clone size, J gene, D gene, V gene, CDR3 protein, CDR3 DNA. A D gene is named only where the DNA matches it firmly. Size is omitted from some rows. Given values are once, few, many or a class for expanded clones.

clone size: .; J gene: TRBJ1-2; D gene: TRBD1; V gene: TRBV11-2; CDR3 protein: CASSLATGLAYGYTF; CDR3 DNA: TGTGCCAGCAGCTTAGCGACAGGGCTGGCGTATGGCTACACCTTC
clone size: .; J gene: TRBJ2-1; D gene: .; V gene: TRBV19; CDR3 protein: CASSMEASVKSSYNEQFF; CDR3 DNA: TGTGCCAGTAGTATGGAGGCTAGCGTAAAGAGCTCCTACAATGAGCAGTTCTTC
clone size: few; J gene: TRBJ1-1; D gene: .; V gene: TRBV18; CDR3 protein: CASSPQGGGTEAFF; CDR3 DNA: TGTGCCAGCTCACCACAGGGAGGGGGGACTGAAGCTTTCTTT
clone size: few; J gene: TRBJ1-1; D gene: .; V gene: TRBV24-1; CDR3 protein: CATSERGGSEAFF; CDR3 DNA: TGTGCCACCAGTGAACGGGGAGGTTCTGAAGCTTTCTTT
clone size: .; J gene: TRBJ1-6; D gene: .; V gene: TRBV6-5; CDR3 protein: CASSYSNNSPLHF; CDR3 DNA: TGTGCCAGCAGTTACAGCAACAATTCACCCCTCCACTTT
clone size: .; J gene: TRBJ2-2; D gene: TRBD1; V gene: TRBV7-8; CDR3 protein: CASSLKTGTGHGELFF; CDR3 DNA: TGTGCCAGCAGCTTAAAGACAGGGACGGGTCACGGGGAGCTGTTTTTT
clone size: .; J gene: TRBJ2-2; D gene: TRBD1; V gene: TRBV6-5; CDR3 protein: CASSPGTGNTGELFF; CDR3 DNA: TGTGCCAGCAGTCCAGGGACAGGGAACACCGGGGAGCTGTTTTTT
clone size: .; J gene: TRBJ1-5; D gene: TRBD1; V gene: TRBV5-4; CDR3 protein: CASSLGGDRENQPQHF; CDR3 DNA: TGTGCCAGCAGCTTGGGAGGGGACAGGGAGAACCAGCCCCAGCATTTT
clone size: .; J gene: TRBJ2-7; D gene: .; V gene: TRBV5-1; CDR3 protein: CATNPGGQGGYEQYF; CDR3 DNA: TGCGCCACCAACCCCGGAGGACAGGGAGGGTACGAGCAGTACTTC
clone size: .; J gene: TRBJ2-7; D gene: TRBD2; V gene: TRBV9; CDR3 protein: CASSVGLAGGSEQYF; CDR3 DNA: TGTGCCAGCAGCGTAGGACTAGCGGGAGGAAGCGAGCAGTACTTC
clone size: few; J gene: TRBJ1-2; D gene: TRBD1; V gene: TRBV28; CDR3 protein: CASRPYRGHYGYTF; CDR3 DNA: TGTGCCAGCAGACCCTACAGGGGGCACTATGGCTACACCTTC
clone size: .; J gene: TRBJ2-7; D gene: TRBD1; V gene: TRBV10-3; CDR3 protein: CAIRGTGGTYEQYF; CDR3 DNA: TGTGCCATCAGGGGGACAGGGGGCACCTACGAGCAGTACTTC
clone size: .; J gene: TRBJ2-1; D gene: TRBD2; V gene: TRBV6-5; CDR3 protein: CASSWTSMRDEQFF; CDR3 DNA: TGTGCCAGCAGTTGGACTAGTATGCGCGATGAGCAGTTCTTC
clone size: .; J gene: TRBJ1-1; D gene: .; V gene: TRBV14; CDR3 protein: CASSQPQGVPTEAFF; CDR3 DNA: TGTGCCAGCAGCCAACCACAGGGTGTTCCCACTGAAGCTTTCTTT
clone size: .; J gene: TRBJ1-1; D gene: TRBD1; V gene: TRBV5-1; CDR3 protein: CASSKGQGAVSAEAFF; CDR3 DNA: TGCGCCAGCAGCAAAGGACAGGGGGCGGTTAGCGCTGAAGCTTTCTTT
clone size: .; J gene: TRBJ1-4; D gene: TRBD1; V gene: TRBV4-3; CDR3 protein: CASSQARGVGNEKLFF; CDR3 DNA: TGCGCCAGCAGCCAAGCCAGGGGGGTCGGTAATGAAAAACTGTTTTTT
clone size: .; J gene: TRBJ2-6; D gene: .; V gene: TRBV30; CDR3 protein: CAWERLSGANVLTF; CDR3 DNA: TGTGCCTGGGAAAGACTCTCTGGGGCCAACGTCCTGACTTTC
clone size: few; J gene: TRBJ1-2; D gene: .; V gene: TRBV5-1; CDR3 protein: CASSLEGDKNYGYTF; CDR3 DNA: TGCGCCAGCAGCTTGGAAGGGGACAAGAACTATGGCTACACCTTC
clone size: .; J gene: TRBJ1-1; D gene: .; V gene: TRBV18; CDR3 protein: CASSPGAQRITEAFF; CDR3 DNA: TGTGCCAGCTCACCAGGGGCACAACGTATCACTGAAGCTTTCTTT
clone size: .; J gene: TRBJ2-7; D gene: TRBD2; V gene: TRBV7-2; CDR3 protein: CASSLAAREDYEQYF; CDR3 DNA: TGTGCCAGCAGCTTAGCGGCGCGGGAGGACTACGAGCAGTACTTC
clone size: .; J gene: TRBJ1-2; D gene: .; V gene: TRBV28; CDR3 protein: CASSLGTQILNYGYTF; CDR3 DNA: TGTGCCAGCAGTTTAGGGACACAAATACTTAACTATGGCTACACCTTC
clone size: once; J gene: TRBJ2-5; D gene: TRBD1; V gene: TRBV28; CDR3 protein: CASRTGTEETQYF; CDR3 DNA: TGTGCCAGCAGAACCGGGACAGAAGAGACCCAGTACTTC
clone size: .; J gene: TRBJ2-1; D gene: TRBD2; V gene: TRBV7-9; CDR3 protein: CASSFVAGGPRSAYNEQFF; CDR3 DNA: TGTGCCAGCAGCTTCGTGGCGGGGGGGCCGAGATCAGCCTACAATGAGCAGTTCTTC
clone size: .; J gene: TRBJ1-5; D gene: .; V gene: TRBV7-2; CDR3 protein: CASSLASNQPQHF; CDR3 DNA: TGTGCCAGCAGCTTAGCCAGTAATCAGCCCCAGCATTTT
clone size: .; J gene: TRBJ1-5; D gene: .; V gene: TRBV3-1/TRBV3-2; CDR3 protein: CASSPQGGNQPQHF; CDR3 DNA: TGTGCCAGCAGCCCACAGGGTGGCAATCAGCCCCAGCATTTT
clone size: .; J gene: TRBJ2-7; D gene: TRBD1; V gene: TRBV9; CDR3 protein: CASSPLAGTEYEQYF; CDR3 DNA: TGTGCCAGCAGCCCCCTCGCCGGGACAGAATACGAGCAGTACTTC
clone size: .; J gene: TRBJ2-7; D gene: .; V gene: TRBV5-1; CDR3 protein: CASSLQQGNYEQYF; CDR3 DNA: TGCGCCAGCAGCTTACAACAGGGCAACTACGAGCAGTACTTC
clone size: .; J gene: TRBJ1-2; D gene: .; V gene: TRBV3-1/TRBV3-2; CDR3 protein: CASSFRRGNGYTF; CDR3 DNA: TGTGCCAGCAGCTTCCGGCGGGGGAACGGCTACACCTTC
clone size: .; J gene: TRBJ2-7; D gene: .; V gene: TRBV12-3/TRBV12-4; CDR3 protein: CASSLSDEQYF; CDR3 DNA: TGTGCCAGCAGTTTGTCAGACGAGCAGTACTTC
clone size: .; J gene: TRBJ2-2; D gene: .; V gene: TRBV15; CDR3 protein: CATSRDSGGTGELFF; CDR3 DNA: TGTGCCACCAGCAGAGATTCGGGCGGGACCGGGGAGCTGTTTTTT
clone size: .; J gene: TRBJ1-2; D gene: .; V gene: TRBV9; CDR3 protein: CASSALGHVRYGYTF; CDR3 DNA: TGTGCCAGCAGCGCCTTGGGCCACGTGAGATATGGCTACACCTTC
clone size: .; J gene: TRBJ2-7; D gene: .; V gene: TRBV28; CDR3 protein: CASSLSGYEQYF; CDR3 DNA: TGTGCCAGCAGTTTATCCGGCTACGAGCAGTACTTC
clone size: .; J gene: TRBJ1-1; D gene: TRBD1; V gene: TRBV27; CDR3 protein: CASSETGGWTEAFF; CDR3 DNA: TGTGCCAGCAGTGAAACAGGGGGCTGGACTGAAGCTTTCTTT
clone size: .; J gene: TRBJ1-1; D gene: .; V gene: TRBV5-4; CDR3 protein: CASSSGALEVAFF; CDR3 DNA: TGTGCCAGCAGCTCAGGGGCACTAGAGGTAGCTTTCTTT
clone size: .; J gene: TRBJ1-4; D gene: TRBD1; V gene: TRBV5-5; CDR3 protein: CASSRDSTGDEKLFF; CDR3 DNA: TGTGCCAGCAGCCGAGATTCGACAGGGGATGAAAAACTGTTTTTT
clone size: few; J gene: TRBJ2-7; D gene: .; V gene: TRBV6-5; CDR3 protein: CASSPFTPKLYEQYF; CDR3 DNA: TGTGCCAGCAGTCCTTTTACTCCTAAACTATACGAGCAGTACTTC
clone size: .; J gene: TRBJ2-1; D gene: .; V gene: TRBV19; CDR3 protein: CASNYGVGGGGQQFF; CDR3 DNA: TGTGCCAGTAACTACGGTGTAGGTGGTGGCGGCCAGCAGTTCTTC
clone size: once; J gene: TRBJ1-1; D gene: TRBD1; V gene: TRBV7-8; CDR3 protein: CASSLPGQNEAFF; CDR3 DNA: TGTGCCAGCAGCTTACCGGGACAGAATGAAGCTTTCTTT
clone size: .; J gene: TRBJ1-1; D gene: .; V gene: TRBV30; CDR3 protein: CAWSSKRNTEAFF; CDR3 DNA: TGTGCCTGGAGTTCTAAGAGAAACACTGAAGCTTTCTTT
clone size: once; J gene: TRBJ2-7; D gene: .; V gene: TRBV6-6; CDR3 protein: CASTDITSYEQYF; CDR3 DNA: TGTGCCAGCACCGACATTACTAGCTACGAGCAGTACTTC
clone size: .; J gene: TRBJ1-2; D gene: TRBD1; V gene: TRBV6-5; CDR3 protein: CASSRQGAGTGGYTF; CDR3 DNA: TGTGCCAGCAGTCGGCAGGGGGCAGGCACCGGTGGCTACACCTTC